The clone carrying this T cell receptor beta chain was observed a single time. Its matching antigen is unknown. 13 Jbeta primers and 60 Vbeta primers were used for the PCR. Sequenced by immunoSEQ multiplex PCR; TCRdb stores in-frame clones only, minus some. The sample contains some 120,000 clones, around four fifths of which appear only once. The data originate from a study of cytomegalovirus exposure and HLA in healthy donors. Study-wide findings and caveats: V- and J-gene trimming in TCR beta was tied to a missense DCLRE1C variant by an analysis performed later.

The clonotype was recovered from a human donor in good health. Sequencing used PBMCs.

The CDR3 region is CSAFTGDEQFF. In DNA form, the CDR3 reads TGCAGTGCCTTTACAGGGGACGAGCAGTTCTTC. The V call is TRBV20-1, the J call TRBJ2-1, with 7 bases matching TRBD1. Per germline, CDR1 DFQATT and CDR2 SNEGSKA (reference sequence). The CDR3 runs to 11 residues. Trimming cost V 6 bases and J 10 bases; bases outside gene matches: 6.